The 31 T cell receptor beta chains given below trace back to one sample, sequenced in a study of cytomegalovirus exposure and HLA in healthy donors (dated by TCRdb to about 2017). Library preparation employed the immunoSEQ multiplex PCR assay. The table was pulled from immuneACCESS by TCRdb, which kept in-frame rearrangements only. Such tables lose some clones; where checked, under half of the loss comes from unresolved V genes, and the rest has no known cause. The sample table lists 150,000 to 200,000 clones, roughly 86% of them with a count of one. The ten biggest clones cover 7.2% of the sample. The specimen sequenced was PBMCs. All receptors derive from a man aged 25-40 years in good health and CMV-seropositive.

This chain joins TRBV2 and TRBJ1-5; perhaps TRBD1 as D (6 bases). V lost 11 bases, J lost 1 base, and 15 bases lay in between. Germline lookup yields CDR1 SNHLY and CDR2 FYNNEI. This CDR3 spans 14 amino acids. The CDR3 here is CALGGGNSNQPQHF. In DNA form, the CDR3 reads TGTGCCTTAGGAGGGGGGAACAGCAATCAGCCCCAGCATTTT.

The chain couples TRBV27 to TRBJ1-1; maybe TRBD1 (6 bases). V lost 3 bases and J 2 bases, leaving 13 bases between the germline ends. Germline V CDR1 and CDR2: MNHEY, SMNVEV (reference sequence). The CDR3 is 15 amino acids. The CDR3 sequence is CASSFDRTPNTEAFF. The CDR3 nucleotides are TGTGCCAGCAGTTTCGACAGGACACCCAACACTGAAGCTTTCTTT.

This clone was counted between two and nine times. The chain recombines TRBV5-6 with TRBJ1-1, with a tentative D call TRBD1 (5 bases). The CDR3 runs to 14 residues. V was pared by 0 bases and J by 7 bases, with 13 bases between. CDR1 and CDR2 from the germline V gene are SGHDT and YYEEEE. The CDR3 bases are TGTGCCAGCAGCTTGGGGGCAGGGTCGCTTGAAGCTTTCTTT. Residues: CASSLGAGSLEAFF.

This clone was found once. The chain links TRBV27 to TRBJ2-7, with TRBD2 identical over 7 bases. The CDR3 has 15 amino acids. Looked up from germline, CDR1 is MNHEY and CDR2 is SMNVEV (reference sequence). V lost 3 bases, J lost 7 bases, and 12 bases stayed unmatched. CDR3 region: CASSFFRGRASEQYF. CDR3 nucleotide sequence: TGTGCCAGCAGTTTTTTTAGAGGGAGGGCGTCTGAGCAGTACTTC.

CDR3 DNA: TGTGCCAGCAGTACTAGCGGGGGCCTAAGAGAGACCCAGTACTTC. It yields the protein CASSTSGGLRETQYF. V is TRBV27 and J is TRBJ2-5; 11 bases align to TRBD2. Trimming cost V 5 bases and J 4 bases; bases outside gene matches: 6. The germline gives CDR1 MNHEY, CDR2 SMNVEV (reference sequence). The CDR3 is 15 amino acids.

The V call is TRBV4-1, the J call TRBJ1-2; 7 bases line up with TRBD1. The CDR3 runs to 17 residues. Germline-derived CDR1 and CDR2 are MGHRA and YSYEKL. The V segment lost 0 bases and the J segment 2 bases; nucleotides outside the gene matches: 9. The CDR3 bases are TGCGCCAGCAGCCAAGATCAATCGACAGGGAGGAACTATGGCTACACCTTC. It yields the protein CASSQDQSTGRNYGYTF.

The CDR3 is CASSTLNTEAFF. In DNA form, the CDR3 reads TGTGCCAGCTCAACTTTGAACACTGAAGCTTTCTTT. This chain connects TRBV18 to TRBJ1-1, with no clear D. V lost 5 bases to trimming and J lost 0 bases, with 4 bases between them. Looked up from germline, CDR1 is KGHSH and CDR2 is LQKENI. The CDR3 contains 12 residues.

This rearrangement joins TRBV13 to TRBJ2-1; no definite D call. V shed 1 base and J shed 6 bases, with 4 bases lying between them. The germline V gene has CDR1 PRHDT and CDR2 FYEKMQ (reference sequence). This CDR3 contains 12 residues. In nucleotides, the CDR3 is TGTGCCAGCAGCTTAGCGGGCAATGAGCAGTTCTTC. Its translation: CASSLAGNEQFF.

For the CDR3, the DNA is TGTGCCAGCAGCAATGGACTAGCGGGTTCCTACGAGCAGTACTTC. Translating gives CASSNGLAGSYEQYF. V usage is TRBV7-9 and J usage is TRBJ2-7; TRBD2 matches at 11 bases. The CDR3 consists of 15 residues. Trimming removed 5 bases from V and 1 base from J; junction bases left unmatched: 4. Germline V lookup: CDR1 SEHNR, CDR2 FQNEAQ (reference sequence).

Concerning this clone itself: At one end, the junction sequence differs from germline, possibly due to a read error. The rearrangement links TRBV7-2 to TRBJ2-3; D is unclear. This CDR3 comprises 12 residues. CDR1 and CDR2 from the germline V gene are SGHTA and FQGNSA. DNA for the CDR3: TGTGCCAGCAGCTATGATCGAGATAGGCAGTATTTT. It encodes CASSYDRDRQYF.

The chain joins TRBV4-1 to TRBJ1-5; a possible D gene is TRBD1 (5 bases). The CDR3 has 16 residues. With 1 base removed from V and 0 bases from J, the gap between germline ends came to 10 bases. Germline V lookup: CDR1 MGHRA, CDR2 YSYEKL. The CDR3 bases are TGCGCCAGCAGCCAAGCTGCGGGGGTTAGCAATCAGCCCCAGCATTTT. Amino acid sequence: CASSQAAGVSNQPQHF.

The chain has TRBV10-3 and TRBJ1-5; 8 bases fit TRBD1. J gave up 2 bases and V 4 bases, and 7 bases lay outside the gene matches. The CDR3 is 16 residues long. Germline lookup yields CDR1 ENHRY and CDR2 SYGVKD. Here the CDR3 DNA reads TGTGCCATCAGTGGAGTAGACAGGGGTGGCAATCAGCCCCAGCATTTT. Its translation: CAISGVDRGGNQPQHF.

This chain links TRBV30 with TRBJ2-4; a possible D gene is TRBD1 (5 bases). The CDR3 runs to 11 residues. Trimming shortened V by 5 bases and J by 8 bases, and 10 bases separated the two germline ends. Germline-derived CDR1 and CDR2 are GTSNPN and SVGIG (reference sequence). The CDR3 spells CAWAQGDIQYF. CDR3 sequence (DNA): TGTGCCTGGGCCCAAGGGGACATTCAGTACTTC.

This clone was seen only once. The V and J genes are TRBV6-1 and TRBJ2-7, with 7 bases aligning to TRBD2. This CDR3 has 17 amino acids. After removal of 1 base from V and 1 base from J, the junction contained 10 bases not matched to a gene. Germline V gives CDR1 MNHNS, CDR2 SASEGT. The CDR3, as DNA: TGTGCCAGCAGTGAAGTGTTAGCGGGCCTAGTATCCTACGAGCAGTACTTC. Amino acids: CASSEVLAGLVSYEQYF.

The DNA for the CDR3 is TGTGCCAGAGCCTCCGCGAACACTGAAGCTTTCTTT. This codes for CARASANTEAFF. The chain carries TRBV30 and TRBJ1-1; D is ambiguous. This CDR3 is built from 12 residues. V was trimmed by 8 bases and J by 1 base, leaving 11 bases between them. CDR1 GTSNPN and CDR2 SVGIG come from the germline V gene (reference sequence). Full variable domain (missing parts from reference TRBV30 and TRBJ1-1): SQTIHQWPATLVQPVGSPLSLECTVEGTSNPNLYWYRQAAGRGLQLLFYSVGIGQISSEVPQNLSASRPQDRQFILSSKKLLLSDSGFYLCARASANTEAFFGQGTRLTVV.

This rearrangement joins TRBV28 to TRBJ2-1, with 8 bases aligning to TRBD1. With 3 bases clipped from V and 5 bases from J, the junction kept 6 bases outside the gene matches. The CDR3 totals 15 residues. Germline CDR1 MDHEN, CDR2 SYDVKM. The CDR3 nucleotides are TGTGCCAGCAGTTTGGCCCGGACAGGGAACAATGAGCAGTTCTTC. Encoded protein: CASSLARTGNNEQFF.

The chain couples TRBV15 to TRBJ1-1; TRBD1 aligns across 8 bases. Germline V CDR1 and CDR2: LNHNV, YYDKDF (reference sequence). The junction had 4 bases not matched to a gene; V was cut back by 3 bases and J by 4 bases. CDR3 size: 14 residues. CDR3 loop: CATSRLTGGTEAFF. The CDR3 bases are TGTGCCACCAGCAGGCTCACAGGGGGCACTGAAGCTTTCTTT.

This clone occurred once. DNA for the CDR3: TGTGCCAGCAGTTACTCAGGCAGGTTGGATCAGCCCCAGCATTTT. It codes for CASSYSGRLDQPQHF. The chain has TRBV6-5 and TRBJ1-5; unclear D gene. V lost 0 bases to trimming and J lost 5 bases, with 11 bases between them. Germline-derived CDR1 and CDR2 are MNHEY and SVGAGI. The CDR3 runs to 15 residues.

The sample holds a few counts of this clone. The rearrangement uses TRBV25-1 and TRBJ1-2; 7 bases fit TRBD1. Germline-derived CDR1 and CDR2 are MGHDK and SYGVNS. The CDR3 runs to 14 residues. V lost 4 bases and J lost 5; bases outside the gene matches: 7. CDR3 nucleotides: TGTGCCAGCAGTGCCACAGGGGAGAAGTATGGCTACACCTTC. Translating gives CASSATGEKYGYTF.

V is TRBV7-9 and J is TRBJ1-2, with 7 bases lining up with TRBD1. CDR1 and CDR2 from the germline V gene are SEHNR and FQNEAQ (reference sequence). V was pared by 5 bases and J by 5 bases, with 5 bases of the junction left unmatched. The CDR3 is 13 amino acids. The CDR3 nucleotides read TGTGCCAGCAGCCTAGAGGGGGCTTATGGCTACACCTTC. Protein: CASSLEGAYGYTF.

The sample holds a few counts of this clone. The V and J genes are TRBV7-8 and TRBJ2-3; TRBD1 matches at 10 bases. Unmatched junction bases numbered 11, after V lost 5 bases and J lost 3 bases. The CDR3 runs 17 residues. The germline V gene encodes CDR1 SGHVS and CDR2 FQNEAQ. The CDR3 spells CASSVRRDRGETDTQYF. CDR3 bases: TGTGCCAGCAGCGTACGTCGGGACAGGGGAGAAACAGATACGCAGTATTTT.

This clone was found once. The genes are TRBV7-6 and TRBJ1-3; tentative D call: TRBD1 (5 bases). From germline, CDR1 is SGHVS and CDR2 FNYEAQ. The CDR3 sequence is 14 residues long. V was shortened by 2 bases and J by 4 bases, with 9 bases between the two germline ends. In nucleotides, the CDR3 is TGTGCCAGCAGCTTACGGAGGGGCGGAAACACCATATATTTT. This encodes CASSLRRGGNTIYF.

This rearrangement joins TRBV11-3 to TRBJ1-1, with D perhaps TRBD1 (5 bases). CDR3 length: 15 residues. Germline CDR1 is SGHNT and CDR2 is YENEEA. V lost 0 bases and J lost 0, with 8 bases in between. The CDR3 spells CASSLDGTLNTEAFF. In DNA form, the CDR3 reads TGTGCCAGCAGCTTAGACGGGACTTTGAACACTGAAGCTTTCTTT.

This chain connects TRBV7-6 to TRBJ1-2, with 8 nucleotides matching TRBD1. This CDR3 contains 18 residues. Germline V gene lookup returns CDR1 SGHVS and CDR2 FNYEAQ. V lost 5 bases and J lost 2; bases outside the gene matches: 16. The CDR3 DNA sequence: TGTGCCAGCAGCCTGACAGGGGCTCCTTATTCCTGGAACTATGGCTACACCTTC. It codes for CASSLTGAPYSWNYGYTF.

This rearrangement joins TRBV9 to TRBJ2-2; 8 bases match TRBD1. Germline assignment: CDR1 SGDLS and CDR2 YYNGEE. V shed 4 bases and J 7 bases; nucleotides not matched to a gene: 12. The length of the CDR3 is 16 residues. The CDR3 DNA sequence: TGTGCCAGCAGCACACCCGCCCCCACAGGGGGCGGGGAGCTGTTTTTT. It translates to CASSTPAPTGGGELFF. Supplemented by reference TRBV9 and TRBJ2-2, the full variable domain reads DSGVTQTPKHLITATGQRVTLRCSPRSGDLSVYWYQQSLDQGLQFLIQYYNGEERAKGNILERFSAQQFPDLHSELNLSSLELGDSALYFCASSTPAPTGGGELFFGEGSRLTVL.

V usage is TRBV6-6 and J usage is TRBJ2-1; the D gene is possibly TRBD1 (5 bases). V was shortened by 11 bases and J by 9 bases, with 14 bases between the two germline ends. There are 11 residues in the CDR3. Germline lookup yields CDR1 MNHNY and CDR2 SVGAGI (reference sequence). As DNA, the CDR3 is TGTGCCTGCCTTTGGGGCCGTGAGCAGTTCTTC. Its translation: CACLWGREQFF.

The chain employs TRBV25-1 and TRBJ2-1; 9 nucleotides align to TRBD2. The CDR3 consists of 16 residues. V shed 4 bases, J shed 3 bases, and the junction held 7 bases outside the gene matches. The V gene's germline CDR1 is MGHDK and CDR2 SYGVNS. The CDR3 region has the DNA TGTGCCAGCAGTGTCCTGGGGACTAGCAACTACAATGAGCAGTTCTTC. Translated: CASSVLGTSNYNEQFF. The entire variable domain, with the rest obtained from reference TRBV25-1 and TRBJ2-1, is as follows: EADIYQTPRYLVIGTGKKITLECSQTMGHDKMYWYQQDPGMELHLIHYSYGVNSTEKGDLSSESTVSRIRTEHFPLTLESARPSHTSQYLCASSVLGTSNYNEQFFGPGTRLTVL.

This chain uses TRBV7-2 with TRBJ1-6; D is uncertain. The V end was cut by 6 bases, the J end by 10 bases, with 19 bases between. From germline, CDR1 is SGHTA and CDR2 FQGNSA. This CDR3 comprises 15 residues. The CDR3 here is CASSPNGQPLSPLHF. The CDR3 DNA is TGTGCCAGCAGTCCCAATGGTCAGCCTTTATCACCCCTCCACTTT.

The V gene is TRBV6-5, the J gene TRBJ2-7; D may be TRBD1 (6 bases). V lost 7 bases, J lost 7 bases, and 20 bases lay in between. Germline V lookup: CDR1 MNHEY, CDR2 SVGAGI. This CDR3 region has 14 residues. CDR3 sequence reads: CASTLEAGVGEQYF. Here the CDR3 DNA reads TGTGCCAGCACGTTAGAGGCAGGGGTGGGAGAGCAGTACTTC.

The J gene is TRBJ2-7, the V gene TRBV28; TRBD2 agrees at 9 bases. The CDR3 runs to 18 residues. The trim removed 4 bases at V and 2 bases at J, leaving 15 bases unmatched. Germline V gene lookup returns CDR1 MDHEN and CDR2 SYDVKM. The CDR3 DNA sequence: TGTGCCAGCAGTTCAAGACTTGTAACTAGCGGGCCTGCCTACGAGCAGTACTTC. This codes for CASSSRLVTSGPAYEQYF.

This clone was picked up one time. The chain joins TRBV25-1 to TRBJ1-4; possible D gene TRBD1, 6 bases. This CDR3 has 15 amino acids. Germline V CDR1 and CDR2: MGHDK, SYGVNS. V lost 6 bases, J lost 6 bases, and 17 bases lay in between. The CDR3 sequence: CASRPGTRVDEKLFF. DNA of the CDR3: TGTGCCAGCAGGCCCGGGACAAGGGTGGATGAAAAACTGTTTTTT.